The T cell receptor (beta chain) under discussion was sequenced for a study of human T cells and chemical hapten exposure. Overall study context: Variability of per-sample TCR yields stemmed mainly from small differences in pooled library volume.

Unseparated into fractions, whole blood served as the source from which total RNA was extracted. This clonotype has more than one count but fewer than ten. Its specificity is not known. Regarding the study as a whole: With regard to DPC sensitization, TCRs above 1 in 1000 frequency did not change.

Original processing notes: Sequenced samples showed a median of around 96,000 TCRs each, with counts running from about 20,000 to 690,000. TCRdb re-analysed the 5' RACE reads in MiXCR, keeping a single row per CDR3 protein. For this entry, the V and J calls and clone size follow TCRdb and not the study's own pipeline. The table records tens of thousands of distinct CDR3 sequences, roughly 7.7% of them present only once. The trim removed 7 bases at V and 7 bases at J, leaving 7 bases unmatched. The CDR3 consists of 13 residues. Germline CDR1 and CDR2: DFQATT and SNEGSKA (reference sequence). This sequence originates from a male donor in good health. The chain recombines TRBV20-1 with TRBJ1-5, with 10 bases identical to TRBD1. As DNA, the CDR3 is TGCAGTGTTCGACAGGGGGCGGAGCAGCCCCAGCATTTT. Protein product: CSVRQGAEQPQHF.